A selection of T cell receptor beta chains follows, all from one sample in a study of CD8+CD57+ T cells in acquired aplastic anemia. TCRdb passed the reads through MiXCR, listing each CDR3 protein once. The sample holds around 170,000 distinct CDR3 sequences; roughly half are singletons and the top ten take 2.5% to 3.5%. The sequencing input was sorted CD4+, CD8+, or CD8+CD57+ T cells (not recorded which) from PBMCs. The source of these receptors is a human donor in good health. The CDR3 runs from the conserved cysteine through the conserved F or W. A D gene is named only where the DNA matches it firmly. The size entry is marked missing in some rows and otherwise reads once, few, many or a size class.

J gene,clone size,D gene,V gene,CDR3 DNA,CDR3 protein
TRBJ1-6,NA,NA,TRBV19,TGTGCCAGTACCGATGGGTACAGCTATTCACCCCTCCACTTT,CASTDGYSYSPLHF
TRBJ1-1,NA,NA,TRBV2,TGTGCCAGCAGCCGGGACAAGATACAAGCTTTCTTT,CASSRDKIQAFF
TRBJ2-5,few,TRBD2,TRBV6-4,TGTGCCAGCAGCCAGACTAGCGGGGGCCAAGAGACCCAGTACTTC,CASSQTSGGQETQYF
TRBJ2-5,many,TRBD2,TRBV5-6,TGTGCCAGCAGCTTGGCTCGGTCGAGCGGGAGATTCGGAGAGACCCAGTACTTC,CASSLARSSGRFGETQYF
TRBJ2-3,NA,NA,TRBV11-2,TGTGCCAGCAGCTTTAGGATCATCACAGATACGCAGTATTTT,CASSFRIITDTQYF
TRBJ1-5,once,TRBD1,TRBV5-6,TGCGCCAGCAGCTTGGACAGGGGAGGGACTCGCAATCAGCCCCAGCATTTT,CASSLDRGGTRNQPQHF
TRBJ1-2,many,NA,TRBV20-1,TGCAGTGCTAGAGATCCACGCGGTTCCCTTTATGGCTACACCTTC,CSARDPRGSLYGYTF
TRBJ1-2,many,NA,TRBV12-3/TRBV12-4,TGTGCCAGCAGTTACCAATCGGTGGATGGCTACACCTTC,CASSYQSVDGYTF
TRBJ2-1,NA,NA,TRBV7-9,TGTGCCAGCAGTTTCACTGAGCAGTTCTTC,CASSFTEQFF
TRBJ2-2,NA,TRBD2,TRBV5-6,TGTGCCAGCAGCTCGTATCGGACTAGCGGGAACACCGGGGAGCTGTTTTTT,CASSSYRTSGNTGELFF
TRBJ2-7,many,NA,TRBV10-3,TGTGCCATCAGTGGTCGAGGGATAGACTACGAGCAGTACTTC,CAISGRGIDYEQYF
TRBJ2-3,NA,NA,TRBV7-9,TGTGCCAGCAGCTTAGAGGACAGCACAGATACGCAGTATTTT,CASSLEDSTDTQYF
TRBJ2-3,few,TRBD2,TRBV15,TGTGCCACCAGCAGAGATTTGCTAGCGGGGGTCACAGATACGCAGTATTTT,CATSRDLLAGVTDTQYF
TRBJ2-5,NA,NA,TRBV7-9,TGTGCCAGCAGCTTAGTCCCAGGGGACGGGACCCAGTACTTC,CASSLVPGDGTQYF
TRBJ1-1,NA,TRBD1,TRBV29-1,TGCAGCACTCGACAGGGGGCAAACACTGAAGCTTTCTTT,CSTRQGANTEAFF
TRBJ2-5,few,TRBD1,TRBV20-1,TGCAGTGCTAGAGATCCGGCAGGGGGCCGAGAGACCCAGTACTTC,CSARDPAGGRETQYF
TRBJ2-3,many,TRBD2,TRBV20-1,TGCAGTGCTAGGAACAGCGGGAGGGGAGATACGCAGTATTTT,CSARNSGRGDTQYF
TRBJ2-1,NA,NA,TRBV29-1,TGCAGCGTCCTTACTAGTTATGAGCAGTTCTTC,CSVLTSYEQFF
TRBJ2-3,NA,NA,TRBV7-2,TGTGCCAGCAGCCCCAGGGGTACGCAGTATTTT,CASSPRGTQYF
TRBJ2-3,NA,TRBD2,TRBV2,TGTGCCAGCAGTGGTGGGACTAGCGGGAGGGGCACAGATACGCAGTATTTT,CASSGGTSGRGTDTQYF
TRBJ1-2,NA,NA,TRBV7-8,TGTGCCAGCAGCTTAGCGTATGGTAGCGGCTACACCTTC,CASSLAYGSGYTF
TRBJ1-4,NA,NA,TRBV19,TGTGCCAGTAGTAGCCTCTACGATTCCGAAAAACTGTTTTTT,CASSSLYDSEKLFF
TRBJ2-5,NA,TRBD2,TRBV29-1,TGCAGCGTTGAAGATGGCTCTAGCGGGATCCGGGAGACCCAGTACTTC,CSVEDGSSGIRETQYF
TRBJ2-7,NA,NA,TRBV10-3,TGTGCCATCAGTGAGCCCCGTGGCGAGCAGTACTTC,CAISEPRGEQYF
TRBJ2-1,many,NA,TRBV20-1,TGCAGTGCTAGACGAGCTGGGGGTGAGCAGTTCTTC,CSARRAGGEQFF
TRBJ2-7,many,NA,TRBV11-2,TGTGCCAGCAGCTTAGGATTTACCTACGAGCAGTACTTC,CASSLGFTYEQYF
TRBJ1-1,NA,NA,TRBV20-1,TGCAGTGCTAGAGTGTGGGGCATGCAAGCTTTCTTT,CSARVWGMQAFF
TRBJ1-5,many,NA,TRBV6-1,TGTGCCAGCAGTGAAATCGGGAATAGCAATCAGCCCCAGCATTTT,CASSEIGNSNQPQHF
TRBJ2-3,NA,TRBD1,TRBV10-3,TGTGCCATCAGTGGACCGGGACAGGGTTTCACAGATACGCAGTATTTT,CAISGPGQGFTDTQYF
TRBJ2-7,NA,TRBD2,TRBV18,TGTGCCAGCTCACCACAGGGGCTAGCGGGGGGCCACGAGCAGTACTTC,CASSPQGLAGGHEQYF
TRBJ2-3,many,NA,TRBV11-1,TGTGCCAGCAGCTTACAGTCTAGCACAGATACGCAGTATTTT,CASSLQSSTDTQYF
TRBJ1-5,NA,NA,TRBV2,TGTGCCAGCAGTGTAGGGCCGGGGGGTCAGCCCCAGCATTTT,CASSVGPGGQPQHF
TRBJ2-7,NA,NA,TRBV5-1,TGCGCCAGCAGCTCGCAGGGGGGCGCCTACGAGCTGTACTTC,CASSSQGGAYELYF
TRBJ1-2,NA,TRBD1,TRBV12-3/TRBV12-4,TGTGCCAGCAGTTCGGACAGGGAGTCGATCTATGGCTACACCTTC,CASSSDRESIYGYTF
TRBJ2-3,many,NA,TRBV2,TGTGCCAACAGCAGGGGGGGCCGCACAGATACGCAGTATTTT,CANSRGGRTDTQYF
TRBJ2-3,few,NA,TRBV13,TGTGCCAGCAGCTTACGGCGGACAGATACGCAGTATTTT,CASSLRRTDTQYF
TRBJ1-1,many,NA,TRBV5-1,TGCGCCAGCAGCTTTGGGACGGTGAACACTGAAGCTTTCTTT,CASSFGTVNTEAFF
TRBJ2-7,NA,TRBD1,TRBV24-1,TGTGCCACCAGTGCCGGGACAGGATTTTACGAGCAGTACTTC,CATSAGTGFYEQYF
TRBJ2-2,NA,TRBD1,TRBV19,TGTGCCGGTAGTATGACAGGGACCGGGGAGCTGTTTTTT,CAGSMTGTGELFF
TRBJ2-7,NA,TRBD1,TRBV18,TGTGCCAGCTCACCACCGGGACAGAGGTCCTACGAGCAGTACTTC,CASSPPGQRSYEQYF
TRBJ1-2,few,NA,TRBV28,TGTGCCAGCAGTCTCTCCGGCGGGGTTGGCTACACCTTC,CASSLSGGVGYTF
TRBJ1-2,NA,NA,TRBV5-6,TGTGCCAGCAGCCTGGCCGAAAGTAACTATGGCTACACCTTC,CASSLAESNYGYTF